The TCR beta chain under discussion was sequenced for a study of CD8 T cells in Susac syndrome. Trimming cost V 4 bases and J 0 bases, with 7 bases left between them. Germline CDR1 and CDR2: DFQATT and SNEGSKA (reference sequence). The CDR3 consists of 14 residues. The authors reverse transcribed roughly 0.5 to 1 ug RNA with random hexamers. Via MiXCR, TCRdb re-called the immunoSEQ multiplex PCR reads, giving one row per CDR3 protein. The data show a few hundred thousand distinct CDR3 sequences, 95% seen once. This receptor was taken from a human donor with multiple sclerosis. The sample taken for sequencing was CD4+ T cells from PBMCs. This chain uses TRBV20-1 with TRBJ2-6, with D hard to call. The CDR3 spells CSAIVASGANVLTF. The CDR3 coding sequence is TGCAGTGCTATTGTGGCCTCTGGGGCCAACGTCCTGACTTTC.